Presented here are 13 T cell receptor beta chains from one specimen sequenced in a study of blood T cell repertoires in COVID-19. The protocol was immunoSEQ multiplex PCR, while the TCRdb copy is restricted to in-frame clones and leaves out a portion. Among under 250,000 clones listed, just under 90% were seen once. The sequenced sample consisted of PBMCs or T cells enriched from blood (not recorded which). The source of these receptors is a woman aged 30 to 39 with acute COVID-19.

The V gene is TRBV30, the J gene TRBJ2-1; TRBD2 agrees at 9 bases. CDR3 length equals 14 residues. The J segment lost 8 bases and the V segment lost 0 bases, leaving 5 bases of the junction unmatched. Germline V gene sequence: CDR1 GTSNPN, CDR2 SVGIG (reference sequence). CDR3 DNA: TGTGCCTGGAGTGTTGGCGGGGGGGCCGATGAGCAGTTCTTC. This codes for CAWSVGGGADEQFF.

This clone has only one observation. The V gene is TRBV9, the J gene TRBJ2-3, with 11 bases lining up with TRBD1. The trim removed 0 bases at V and 3 bases at J, leaving 6 bases unmatched. The CDR3 is 17 amino acids. Germline V gives CDR1 SGDLS, CDR2 YYNGEE. Here the CDR3 DNA reads TGTGCCAGCAGCGTAGCTGGCGGGACAGGGGGTACAGATACGCAGTATTTT. It specifies CASSVAGGTGGTDTQYF.

The V call is TRBV28, the J call TRBJ1-5; TRBD1 might be the D (6 bases). V lost 2 bases to trimming and J lost 7 bases, with 15 bases between them. The CDR3 has 15 amino acids. Germline V CDR1 and CDR2: MDHEN, SYDVKM. CDR3 DNA sequence: TGTGCCAGCAGTTTAGGGGGGGGGCTCGGACAGCCCCAGCATTTT. Translating gives CASSLGGGLGQPQHF.

The chain employs TRBV4-1 and TRBJ1-3, with D perhaps TRBD1 (5 bases). The germline V gene encodes CDR1 MGHRA and CDR2 YSYEKL. Trimming removed 1 base at V and 3 bases at J, with 16 bases between. This CDR3 spans 17 amino acids. This CDR3 reads CASSQVGRGPVGNTIYF. CDR3 nucleotide sequence: TGCGCCAGCAGCCAAGTCGGGCGGGGCCCCGTTGGAAACACCATATATTTT.

The rearrangement joins TRBV28 to TRBJ1-4, with 9 bases fitting TRBD1. Germline-derived CDR1 and CDR2 are MDHEN and SYDVKM. J lost 14 bases, V lost 3 bases, and 4 bases had no gene match. CDR3 length: 12 amino acids. The CDR3, as DNA: TGTGCCAGCAGTTTGGGAGGGACAGGGCTGTTTTTT. The encoded protein is CASSLGGTGLFF.

The chain recombines TRBV19 with TRBJ2-7; 8 nucleotides agree with TRBD1. The CDR3 is made up of 14 amino acids. The germline V gene has CDR1 LNHDA and CDR2 SQIVND (reference sequence). J gave up 5 bases and V 7 bases, and 10 bases lay outside the gene matches. CDR3 loop: CASNGQGGGNEQYF. CDR3 DNA sequence: TGTGCCAGTAACGGACAGGGAGGAGGCAACGAGCAGTACTTC. Based on the CDR3 plus reference TRBV19 and TRBJ2-7, the full variable domain is DGGITQSPKYLFRKEGQNVTLSCEQNLNHDAMYWYRQDPGQGLRLIYYSQIVNDFQKGDIAEGYSVSREKKESFPLTVTSAQKNPTAFYLCASNGQGGGNEQYFGPGTRLTVT.

The chain uses TRBV6-5 and TRBJ1-2, with D possibly TRBD1 on 6 matching bases. The CDR3 totals 15 residues. CDR1 MNHEY and CDR2 SVGAGI come from the germline V gene. V was pared by 5 bases and J by 8 bases, with 21 bases between. The chain's CDR3 is CASSPQTGPWRGYTF. The CDR3 DNA follows: TGTGCCAGCAGTCCACAAACAGGGCCTTGGCGCGGCTACACCTTC.

The V gene is TRBV7-3, the J gene TRBJ2-2; TRBD1 matches at 8 bases. The J segment lost 1 base and the V segment lost 4 bases, leaving 5 bases of the junction unmatched. Looked up from germline, CDR1 is SGHTA and CDR2 is FQGTGA. The CDR3 covers 16 residues. The CDR3 spells CASSSIGQGNTGELFF. The CDR3 DNA reads TGTGCCAGCAGCTCCATCGGACAGGGGAACACCGGGGAGCTGTTTTTT.

The CDR3: CASSPQARDYGYTF. The DNA of the CDR3 is TGTGCCAGTAGTCCCCAGGCCAGGGACTATGGCTACACCTTC. This sequence joins TRBV19 and TRBJ1-2; possibly TRBD1 for D (5 bases). This CDR3 is 14 amino acids long. V gave up 5 bases and J gave up 3 bases, with 13 bases separating them. Germline-derived CDR1 and CDR2 are LNHDA and SQIVND (reference sequence).

The rearrangement uses TRBV19 and TRBJ2-1; 7 nucleotides agree with TRBD1. Germline V lookup: CDR1 LNHDA, CDR2 SQIVND (reference sequence). The CDR3 has 13 residues. Trimming cost V 3 bases and J 9 bases; bases outside gene matches: 5. This CDR3 reads CASSIPDRTEQFF. CDR3 DNA sequence: TGTGCCAGTAGTATCCCGGACAGGACTGAGCAGTTCTTC. The complete variable domain, with remaining parts taken from reference TRBV19 and TRBJ2-1, reads DGGITQSPKYLFRKEGQNVTLSCEQNLNHDAMYWYRQDPGQGLRLIYYSQIVNDFQKGDIAEGYSVSREKKESFPLTVTSAQKNPTAFYLCASSIPDRTEQFFGPGTRLTVL.

The sample holds one count of this clone. This chain connects TRBV6-4 to TRBJ2-1; 8 bases agree with TRBD2. The length of the CDR3 is 14 residues. V was pared by 4 bases and J by 8 bases, with 7 bases of the junction left unmatched. Germline-derived CDR1 and CDR2 are MRHNA and SNTAGT. Here the CDR3 reads CASSVSGGADEQFF. In nucleotides, the CDR3 is TGTGCCAGCAGTGTATCGGGGGGGGCCGATGAGCAGTTCTTC.

The chain employs TRBV4-3 and TRBJ1-3; TRBD1 might be the D (5 bases). Trimming stripped 1 base from V and 3 bases from J, with 7 bases between. The CDR3 has 14 residues. Germline assignment: CDR1 LGHNA and CDR2 YSLEER. In DNA, the CDR3 is TGCGCCAGCAGCCAAGTGACAGTTGGAAACACCATATATTTT. Protein product: CASSQVTVGNTIYF.

This chain connects TRBV5-1 to TRBJ2-5; 9 nucleotides match TRBD1. The J call is doubtful: the DNA matches TRBJ2-7 better. CDR3 length: 15 amino acids. Germline CDR1 and CDR2: SGHRS and YFSETQ. The CDR3, as DNA: TGCGCCAGCAGCTTGGGGGGGACAGGGTACTACGAGCAGTACTTC. Its protein product is CASSLGGTGYYEQYF.